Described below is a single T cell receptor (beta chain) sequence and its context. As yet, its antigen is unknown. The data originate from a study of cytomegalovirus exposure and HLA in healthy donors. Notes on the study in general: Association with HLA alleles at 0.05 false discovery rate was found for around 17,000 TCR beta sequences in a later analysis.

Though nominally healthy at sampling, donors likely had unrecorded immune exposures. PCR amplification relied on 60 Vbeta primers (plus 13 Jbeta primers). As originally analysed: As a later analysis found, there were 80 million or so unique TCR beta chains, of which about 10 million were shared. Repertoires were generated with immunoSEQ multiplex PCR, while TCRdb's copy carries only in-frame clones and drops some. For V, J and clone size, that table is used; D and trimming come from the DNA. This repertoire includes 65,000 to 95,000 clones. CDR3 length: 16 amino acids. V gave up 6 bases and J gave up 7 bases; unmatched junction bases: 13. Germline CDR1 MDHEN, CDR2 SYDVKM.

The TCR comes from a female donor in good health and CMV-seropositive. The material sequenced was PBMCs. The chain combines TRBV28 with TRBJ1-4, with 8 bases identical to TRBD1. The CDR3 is CASSRPAGGLGEKLFF. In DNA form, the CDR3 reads TGTGCCAGCAGCCGTCCCGCAGGGGGCCTCGGTGAAAAACTGTTTTTT.